The 30 T cell receptor beta chains presented below share a single source sample, sequenced in a study of cytomegalovirus exposure and HLA in healthy donors. TCRdb's table, derived via immunoSEQ multiplex PCR, lists solely in-frame clones and lacks some. The profile shows roughly 350,000 clones, roughly 85% of them singletons. Sequenced input: PBMCs. Receptors were obtained from a woman aged 18 to 35 in good health and CMV-seronegative.

This chain links TRBV2 with TRBJ2-3; 8 nucleotides agree with TRBD2. The J segment lost 1 base and the V segment lost 5 bases, leaving 8 bases of the junction unmatched. Germline CDR1 reads SNHLY; CDR2 reads FYNNEI. This CDR3 has 16 residues. CDR3 coding DNA: TGTGCCAGCAGTCGTAGGACTAGCAGAGGCACAGATACGCAGTATTTT. As protein: CASSRRTSRGTDTQYF.

The J gene is TRBJ2-1, the V gene TRBV9; D possibly corresponds to TRBD2 (5 bases). Per the germline V gene, CDR1 is SGDLS and CDR2 is YYNGEE. V gave up 3 bases and J gave up 7 bases, with 23 bases separating them. The CDR3 sequence is 17 residues long. CDR3 sequence reads: CASSAQVGASLWNEQFF. DNA for the CDR3: TGTGCCAGCAGCGCCCAAGTGGGAGCATCACTATGGAATGAGCAGTTCTTC.

This sequence joins TRBV28 and TRBJ2-7; no definite D call. The CDR3 is 13 amino acids. Trimming removed 3 bases from V and 0 bases from J, with 6 bases in between. CDR1 and CDR2 from the germline V gene are MDHEN and SYDVKM. Here the CDR3 DNA reads TGTGCCAGCAGTTTGGCCATCTCCTACGAGCAGTACTTC. Its translation: CASSLAISYEQYF.

The chain links TRBV27 to TRBJ2-1; 11 bases are a match to TRBD2. V lost 6 bases, J lost 8 bases, and 6 bases stayed unmatched. The CDR3 loop spans 14 amino acids. The V gene's germline CDR1 is MNHEY and CDR2 SMNVEV (reference sequence). The CDR3 loop reads CASRRGTSGYEQFF. CDR3 sequence (DNA): TGTGCCAGCAGGCGGGGGACTAGCGGCTATGAGCAGTTCTTC.

This clone was found many times. This chain uses TRBV19 with TRBJ1-4; no clear D. This CDR3 region has 15 residues. V gave up 4 bases and J gave up 7 bases, with 16 bases separating them. Per the germline V gene, CDR1 is LNHDA and CDR2 is SQIVND (reference sequence). The CDR3 DNA follows: TGTGCCAGTAGTAGAAGAGGGTCGGGGTTTGAAAAACTGTTTTTT. Protein product: CASSRRGSGFEKLFF.

The chain couples TRBV29-1 to TRBJ2-2; D is perhaps TRBD2 (7 bases). The V and J ends lost 0 bases and 2 bases respectively, with 13 bases between them. This CDR3 comprises 16 residues. Germline values: CDR1 SQVTM, CDR2 ANQGSEA. CDR3 region: CSVEDEGGSNTGELFF. The CDR3, as DNA: TGCAGCGTTGAAGATGAGGGGGGGAGCAACACCGGGGAGCTGTTTTTT.

This chain uses TRBV7-2 with TRBJ1-2; D is unclear. Trimming shortened V by 5 bases and J by 11 bases, and 15 bases separated the two germline ends. This CDR3 region has 12 residues. Germline V lookup: CDR1 SGHTA, CDR2 FQGNSA. DNA of the CDR3: TGTGCCAGCAGCCCCCGCGACACAGTTTACACCTTC. As protein: CASSPRDTVYTF.

This chain joins TRBV19 and TRBJ2-5; possibly TRBD2 for D (5 bases). The V gene's germline CDR1 is LNHDA and CDR2 SQIVND (reference sequence). Between the trimmed V and J ends, which lost 5 bases and 4 bases, there was a span of 17 bases. The CDR3 is 15 residues long. CDR3 DNA sequence: TGTGCCAGTAGTGCGACCTTGCGGGTTCCAGAGACCCAGTACTTC. It specifies CASSATLRVPETQYF.

In regard to this clone: The junction does not match germline at one end; this may be a read error. The chain combines TRBV6-1 with TRBJ2-5, with D unclear. The CDR3 runs to 15 residues. Germline CDR1 reads MNHNS; CDR2 reads SASEGT. For the CDR3, the DNA is TGCGCCAGCAGTGTATTCCCATCTAGTCAAGAGACCCAGTACTTC. Protein sequence: CASSVFPSSQETQYF.

The chain carries TRBV28 and TRBJ1-4, with unresolved D. This CDR3 spans 12 amino acids. Trimming shortened V by 6 bases and J by 8 bases, and 10 bases separated the two germline ends. Looked up from germline, CDR1 is MDHEN and CDR2 is SYDVKM. In DNA, the CDR3 is TGTGCCAGCAGCCCATACCAGGAAAAACTGTTTTTT. Translated: CASSPYQEKLFF.

The sample holds many counts of this clone. This rearrangement joins TRBV7-8 to TRBJ2-7, with 7 bases matching TRBD1. The V gene's germline CDR1 is SGHVS and CDR2 FQNEAQ. V dropped 4 bases and J dropped 3; count of bases not matched to a gene: 3. The CDR3 is 13 residues long. The CDR3 reads CASSSGTDYEQYF. Here the CDR3 DNA reads TGTGCCAGCAGCTCTGGGACAGACTACGAGCAGTACTTC.

This clone has only a few counts. Other DNA sequences within the sample encode an identical CDR3. The V gene is TRBV7-2, the J gene TRBJ2-5; D ambiguous. Germline loops: CDR1 SGHTA, CDR2 FQGNSA. Trimming left V 4 bases short and J 2 bases short, with 2 bases between. The CDR3 is 11 amino acids. Written as DNA, the CDR3 is TGTGCCAGCAGCTCACAAGAGACCCAGTACTTC. This sequence encodes CASSSQETQYF.

J is TRBJ2-7 and V is TRBV4-3; D is uncertain. Germline values: CDR1 LGHNA, CDR2 YSLEER. This CDR3 is 13 amino acids long. Between the trimmed V and J ends, which lost 6 bases and 4 bases, there was a span of 13 bases. The CDR3 DNA reads TGCGCCAGCAGTGCTTCCCCCCGGTACGAGCAGTACTTC. Its protein product is CASSASPRYEQYF.

The CDR3 nucleotides read TGTGCCAGCAGTTTAAGGCTAGAGAGCTACGAGCAGTACTTC. As protein: CASSLRLESYEQYF. The V and J genes are TRBV27 and TRBJ2-7; D is ambiguous. CDR1 and CDR2 (germline): MNHEY, SMNVEV (reference sequence). This CDR3 is built from 14 residues. Trimming removed 2 bases at V and 3 bases at J, with 11 bases between.

The CDR3 sequence: CASGLAGYNEQFF. The CDR3 bases are TGTGCCAGTGGACTAGCGGGGTACAATGAGCAGTTCTTC. The chain links TRBV5-6 to TRBJ2-1; 12 positions agree with TRBD2. This CDR3 region has 13 residues. In germline, CDR1 is SGHDT, CDR2 YYEEEE. J lost 4 bases, V lost 8 bases, and 1 base had no gene match.

The chain is built from TRBV4-1 and TRBJ2-7; 14 nucleotides align to TRBD2. The CDR3 loop spans 17 amino acids. The junction had 15 bases not matched to a gene; V was cut back by 8 bases and J by 6 bases. Germline-derived CDR1 and CDR2 are MGHRA and YSYEKL. The CDR3 spells CASSGTSGSKGFSEQYF. The CDR3 bases are TGCGCCAGCTCGGGGACTAGCGGGAGTAAGGGCTTTAGCGAGCAGTACTTC.

V usage is TRBV6-5 and J usage is TRBJ2-3; TRBD2 is a possible D gene (5 bases). V was trimmed by 2 bases and J by 5 bases, leaving 14 bases between them. CDR3 length: 15 residues. Per the germline V gene, CDR1 is MNHEY and CDR2 is SVGAGI. CDR3 nucleotides: TGTGCCAGCAGTTACCTAGCTATGCCTGAAGATACGCAGTATTTT. Its protein product is CASSYLAMPEDTQYF.

This sequence joins TRBV20-1 and TRBJ2-7, with 8 bases matching TRBD2. The germline V gene has CDR1 DFQATT and CDR2 SNEGSKA (reference sequence). The V and J ends lost 3 bases and 5 bases, in that order; junction bases with no gene match: 0. The CDR3 consists of 11 residues. Written as DNA, the CDR3 is TGCAGTGCTAGCGGGAGGGACGAGCAGTACTTC. Its translation is CSASGRDEQYF.

The chain carries TRBV4-3 and TRBJ2-5; 8 positions match TRBD1. The germline CDR1 and CDR2 sequences are LGHNA and YSLEER. Trimming cost V 1 base and J 4 bases; bases outside gene matches: 5. The CDR3 contains 15 residues. CDR3 DNA sequence: TGCGCCAGCAGCCAAGGTAGACAGGGGCCAGAGACCCAGTACTTC. It encodes CASSQGRQGPETQYF.

J is TRBJ1-5 and V is TRBV6-1, with unresolved D. This CDR3 comprises 10 residues. V dropped 8 bases and J dropped 6 bases, with 5 bases sitting between them. Per the germline V gene, CDR1 is MNHNS and CDR2 is SASEGT. CDR3 nucleotide sequence: TGTGCCAGCGGCAGTCAGCCCCAGCATTTT. Residues: CASGSQPQHF.

The chain has TRBV28 and TRBJ2-7; TRBD2 matches at 7 bases. Germline values: CDR1 MDHEN, CDR2 SYDVKM. The CDR3 runs 15 residues. V dropped 4 bases and J dropped 4; count of bases not matched to a gene: 10. Written as DNA, the CDR3 is TGTGCCAGCAGTTATTTCTCCGCGGGAGCGTACGAGCAGTACTTC. Encoded protein: CASSYFSAGAYEQYF.

This rearrangement joins TRBV9 to TRBJ1-2; TRBD1 matches 11 bases. V was pared by 3 bases and J by 8 bases, with 9 bases of the junction left unmatched. The CDR3 spans 15 residues. Germline loops: CDR1 SGDLS, CDR2 YYNGEE. The CDR3 DNA is TGTGCCAGCAGCGATCGGACAGGGGGCCGCGGGGGCTACACCTTC. Its translation is CASSDRTGGRGGYTF.

This clone was observed a handful of times. The gene calls are TRBV4-3 and TRBJ2-1; no reliable D call. Trimming left V 0 bases short and J 8 bases short, with 8 bases between. This CDR3 has 13 amino acids. In germline, CDR1 is LGHNA, CDR2 YSLEER. The CDR3 DNA reads as TGCGCCAGCAGCCAAGATATCGGGTATGAGCAGTTCTTC. Protein sequence: CASSQDIGYEQFF.

The rearrangement joins TRBV7-2 to TRBJ1-5; D remains ambiguous. This CDR3 is built from 16 residues. V was shortened by 5 bases and J by 0 bases, with 14 bases between the two germline ends. Germline V gene data show CDR1 as SGHTA and CDR2 as FQGNSA. Here the CDR3 reads CASSQEAGYSNQPQHF. In nucleotides, the CDR3 is TGTGCCAGCAGCCAAGAGGCGGGCTATAGCAATCAGCCCCAGCATTTT.

This clone has a handful of counts. V usage is TRBV27 and J usage is TRBJ1-5; 8 bases align to TRBD1. The trim removed 7 bases at V and 6 bases at J, leaving 14 bases unmatched. Germline CDR1 and CDR2: MNHEY and SMNVEV (reference sequence). This CDR3 has 16 residues. The chain's CDR3 is CASTEPGQDVCQPQHF. As DNA, the CDR3 is TGTGCCAGCACCGAACCGGGACAGGATGTATGTCAGCCCCAGCATTTT.

The chain links TRBV13 to TRBJ2-3, with TRBD1 as a possible D gene (6 bases). The CDR3 length is 14 residues. CDR1 and CDR2 (germline): PRHDT, FYEKMQ (reference sequence). V dropped 8 bases and J dropped 2 bases, with 14 bases sitting between them. The CDR3 loop reads CASGPDSYTDTQYF. CDR3 nucleotides: TGTGCCAGCGGCCCGGACAGCTACACAGATACGCAGTATTTT.

The genes are TRBV6-5 and TRBJ2-7, with 7 positions matching TRBD1. Germline V gene lookup returns CDR1 MNHEY and CDR2 SVGAGI. The CDR3 totals 15 residues. After removal of 5 bases from V and 0 bases from J, the junction contained 7 bases not matched to a gene. CDR3 sequence: CASSPTGALSYEQYF. The CDR3, as DNA: TGTGCCAGCAGTCCAACAGGGGCCCTCTCCTACGAGCAGTACTTC.

The CDR3 loop is CSSRYQETQYF. CDR3 DNA: TGCAGCTCGAGGTACCAAGAGACCCAGTACTTC. The chain couples TRBV29-1 to TRBJ2-5; no definite D call. The CDR3 loop spans 11 amino acids. Trimming took off 8 bases at V and 0 bases at J, with 7 bases between the two ends. The germline gives CDR1 SQVTM, CDR2 ANQGSEA.

The genes are TRBV6-6 and TRBJ2-1, with D uncertain. Germline V gives CDR1 MNHNY, CDR2 SVGAGI (reference sequence). Trimming cost V 6 bases and J 2 bases, with 11 bases left between them. The CDR3 consists of 14 residues. The CDR3, as DNA: TGTGCCAGCAGCCAAATGGTAGCCTACAATGAGCAGTTCTTC. Protein: CASSQMVAYNEQFF.

The chain recombines TRBV9 with TRBJ2-7, with a tentative D call TRBD2 (7 bases). CDR1 and CDR2 (germline): SGDLS, YYNGEE. The CDR3 sequence is 15 residues long. V was pared by 4 bases and J by 2 bases, with 16 bases between. CDR3 sequence: CASSRGGGTTYEQYF. The CDR3 nucleotides read TGTGCCAGCAGCAGAGGGGGAGGGACAACCTACGAGCAGTACTTC.